This T cell receptor (beta chain) comes out of a study of blood T cell repertoires in COVID-19. For the study at large: Samples came from the United States, Italy and Spain, spanning acute and convalescent COVID-19.

Original methodology: Reference gene primer amplification gave nucleated cell count estimates. Libraries were prepared by immunoSEQ multiplex PCR; TCRdb keeps only in-frame clonotypes and omits some of them. The V and J calls and the clone size are those of that table, but D and trimming were determined from the DNA. This sample has 350,000 to 400,000 clones; roughly 90% occur once, and the top ten carry 1.7%. Germline values: CDR1 SGHRS, CDR2 YFSETQ. The CDR3 loop spans 17 amino acids. Deletions cut 0 bases from V and 6 bases from J, with 18 bases between. Input material: PBMCs or T cells enriched from blood (not recorded which). The clonotype was recovered from a woman between 25 and 40 years old who had recovered from COVID-19. The chain joins TRBV5-1 to TRBJ1-4, with TRBD1 as a possible D gene (5 bases). CDR3 residues: CASSLDAGPTFYEKLFF. The CDR3 nucleotides read TGCGCCAGCAGCTTGGACGCGGGGCCGACTTTCTATGAAAAACTGTTTTTT.